These T cell receptor beta chains were read from a single sample in a study of beta chain features in type 1 diabetes. Profiled with immunoSEQ multiplex PCR; TCRdb holds only in-frame clones, not every one. Here the sample spans roughly 450,000 clones, about an eighth being singletons. Sequencing used naive CD4+ T cells from blood. The receptors were sampled from a woman under 30 in good health. CDR3s include the opening cysteine and the closing phenylalanine or tryptophan. A D gene is named only where the DNA matches it firmly. Clone sizes are given selectively: once, few, many, or a class where the clone is expanded.

abundance,v_gene,d_gene,j_gene,CDR3nt,CDR3aa
few,TRBV2,NA,TRBJ1-6,TGTGCCAGCCGCGGCCCAGGGGTTTCACCCCTCCACTTT,CASRGPGVSPLHF
NA,TRBV5-1,NA,TRBJ2-3,TGCGCCAGCAGCTTGGCCGGATACAGCACAGATACGCAGTATTTT,CASSLAGYSTDTQYF
NA,TRBV27,NA,TRBJ2-5,TGTGCCAGCAGTTTAGGTCGGGGGACCCAGTACTTC,CASSLGRGTQYF
few,TRBV9,NA,TRBJ2-3,TGTGCCAGCAGCGTGGGGCCCGGGGGAGATACGCAGTATTTT,CASSVGPGGDTQYF
NA,TRBV9,NA,TRBJ2-1,TGTGCCAGCAGCGGAAGTACAGGAGACTCCTACAATGAGCAGTTCTTC,CASSGSTGDSYNEQFF
few,TRBV5-6,NA,TRBJ2-3,TGTGCCAGCAGCTTCGTATTGGTGGATACGCAGTATTTT,CASSFVLVDTQYF
few,TRBV29-1,NA,TRBJ2-5,TGCAGCGTGGGGTTACAAGAGACCCAGTACTTC,CSVGLQETQYF
few,TRBV30,NA,TRBJ2-5,TGTGCCTGGGGCAGCCAAGAGACCCAGTACTTC,CAWGSQETQYF
NA,TRBV11-2,NA,TRBJ2-7,TGTGCCAGCTTGCAGGGCTACGAGCAGTACTTC,CASLQGYEQYF
few,TRBV7-8,NA,TRBJ1-4,TGTGCCAGCAGCCCCCAAAGGGCGAATAATGAAAAACTGTTTTTT,CASSPQRANNEKLFF
few,TRBV9,TRBD1,TRBJ2-2,TGTGCCAGCGGGTCGACAGGGAGCAACACCGGGGAGCTGTTTTTT,CASGSTGSNTGELFF
few,TRBV18,NA,TRBJ2-7,TGTGCCAGCTCGGCGCTAGAAGGGGCGTCGGAGCAGTACTTC,CASSALEGASEQYF
few,TRBV19,NA,TRBJ1-5,TGTGCCAGTTTGGGATCCCGGAGGAGCAATCAGCCCCAGCATTTT,CASLGSRRSNQPQHF
NA,TRBV5-4,NA,TRBJ2-7,TGTGCCAGCAGCGCGGGGCAGGGGATCTACGAGCAGTACTTC,CASSAGQGIYEQYF
NA,TRBV18,NA,TRBJ2-1,TGTGCCAGCTCACCAAACAATGAGCAGTTCTTC,CASSPNNEQFF
NA,TRBV9,TRBD2,TRBJ2-3,TGTGCCAGCAGCGCCGGACTAGCGGGAGGGGATCCAGATACGCAGTATTTT,CASSAGLAGGDPDTQYF
few,TRBV28,NA,TRBJ2-6,TGTGCCAGCCTCCTTTCTGGGGCCAACGTCCTGACTTTC,CASLLSGANVLTF